This TCR beta chain was recovered during a study of T cells after yellow fever vaccination. TCRdb re-derived calls from the 5' RACE reads in MiXCR, one entry per CDR3 protein. The sample lists under 300,000 distinct CDR3 sequences; 5.5% to 8.5% were seen once. Study-wide findings and caveats: Subsequent to the booster, the majority of primary-vaccination clones reappeared (roughly 97% CD4, 88% CD8).

Many counts were recorded for this clonotype. As yet, its antigen is unknown. V was clipped by 0 bases and J by 1 base, with 7 bases between them. Germline V gene data show CDR1 as DFQATT and CDR2 as SNEGSKA (reference sequence). This CDR3 comprises 14 residues. This rearrangement joins TRBV20-1 to TRBJ1-5; no clear D gene. This receptor was taken from a young man who received the YFV17D yellow fever vaccine. Specimen: CD4+ T cells sorted from PBMCs, collected on the day of the yellow fever booster vaccination. CDR3 in amino acids: CSARDVQSNQPQHF. CDR3 in DNA: TGCAGTGCTAGAGATGTACAGAGCAATCAGCCCCAGCATTTT.